The clone carrying this T cell receptor (beta chain) was observed a single time. One end of the junction does not line up with germline, which may come from a read error. Healthy HIV-negative adults without recent acute infections or vaccinations served as donors. This CDR3 has 12 residues. Germline assignment: CDR1 MGHDK and CDR2 SYGVNS. The sample comes from a study of shared clonotypes between healthy human individuals. Study at large: The donors, two women and three men, were aged 18 to 49.

Across several immunoSEQ plates, the genomic DNA of each subset was split evenly. Method: immunoSEQ multiplex PCR; TCRdb's copy keeps in-frame clones and lacks some. The data contain some 1.4 million clones, 96% of them singletons. This chain connects TRBV25-1 to TRBJ2-4; tentative D call: TRBD1 (6 bases). Sequencing was performed on naive CD4+ T cells sorted from blood. Regarding subset: CD45RA+ positively selected. The sequence derives from a man aged 30 to 39 in good health. This CDR3 reads CASSDLYRELSF. The CDR3 DNA reads TGTGCCAGCAGTGATCTTTACAGGGAGCTTAGCTTC.